Below, one TCR beta chain is given with its context. A much larger clonotype is one base distant, so this may be a read error. RNA transcripts served as template for amplifying TCR beta CDR3 sequences. Second-round multiplex PCR came after a first-round RT-PCR that employed HTBI primers. TCRdb reprocessed the multiplex PCR reads with MiXCR, giving one entry per CDR3 protein. The data hold about 590,000 distinct CDR3 sequences, with less than 45% observed a single time. This entry comes from a study of Graves' ophthalmopathy and Graves' hyperthyroidism. The V and J ends lost 5 bases and 4 bases respectively, with 15 bases between them. The CDR3 runs 15 residues. Germline V lookup: CDR1 ENHRY, CDR2 SYGVKD. Lactation, pregnancy, uncontrolled infections and other autoimmune diseases were all grounds for excluding patients.

The sample consisted of peripheral blood or thyroid tissue (not recorded which). The receptor comes from an adult man with Graves' hyperthyroidism. The chain carries TRBV10-3 and TRBJ1-5; tentative D call: TRBD1 (5 bases). The CDR3 nucleotides read TGTGCCATCAGTTACTCGTGGGACCGAAATCAGCCCCAGCATTTT. It encodes CAISYSWDRNQPQHF.